Below, 2 T cell receptor beta chains from the same sample are listed, as sequenced in a study of blood T cell repertoires in COVID-19 (dated by TCRdb to about 2020). Libraries were prepared through the immunoSEQ multiplex PCR assay. Here the immuneACCESS table is served through TCRdb, limited to in-frame sequences with V and J called. Missing clones are a known gap in these copies; in checked studies unresolved V genes cover under half, and the rest lacks a known reason. Present in this sample are 90,000 to 150,000 clones, roughly four fifths of which were seen just once. 8.5% to 12% of the sample is in the top ten clones. The sequencing input was peripheral blood. Receptors originate from a human donor in a cohort sampled during active COVID-19.

This chain uses TRBV19 with TRBJ2-7; tentatively, D is TRBD1 (6 bases). V was trimmed by 5 bases and J by 0 bases, leaving 17 bases between them. The CDR3 has 16 amino acids. CDR1 is LNHDA and CDR2 is SQIVND in the germline V gene (reference sequence). The CDR3 here is CASSPRTVRSSYEQYF. In DNA form, the CDR3 reads TGTGCCAGTAGTCCTCGGACAGTTCGAAGCTCCTACGAGCAGTACTTC.

The CDR3 here is CASSEISGGAHEQYF. The CDR3 DNA reads TGTGCCAGCAGTGAGATTAGCGGGGGGGCCCACGAGCAGTACTTC. The V and J genes are TRBV6-1 and TRBJ2-7; 11 positions agree with TRBD2. Per germline, CDR1 MNHNS and CDR2 SASEGT. This CDR3 contains 15 residues. The trim removed 3 bases at V and 5 bases at J, leaving 6 bases unmatched.